The 25 T cell receptor beta chains reported below all come from one sample, sequenced in a study of multiple sclerosis patients with progressive multifocal leukoencephalopathy. The table came from immunoSEQ multiplex PCR; TCRdb's copy has only in-frame clones and leaves some out. The top ten hold over 1.3% of the sample, which has 30,000 or so clones, around nine tenths seen once. Time point specified: before natalizumab initiation. Source material: PBMCs. These receptors were taken from a human donor with multiple sclerosis.

The chain has TRBV5-6 and TRBJ2-1; 9 positions match TRBD2. J lost 7 bases, V lost 2 bases, and 7 bases had no gene match. This CDR3 spans 15 amino acids. Germline loops: CDR1 SGHDT, CDR2 YYEEEE. For the CDR3, the DNA is TGTGCCAGCAGCTTTTTGGCGGGAGGGCGGAATGAGCAGTTCTTC. Translating it yields CASSFLAGGRNEQFF.

This sequence joins TRBV19 and TRBJ1-3; D is perhaps TRBD1 (5 bases). Germline assignment: CDR1 LNHDA and CDR2 SQIVND (reference sequence). CDR3 length: 14 residues. Trimming shortened V by 4 bases and J by 7 bases, and 14 bases separated the two germline ends. The CDR3 region has the DNA TGTGCCAGTAGTAGAGGGACCGGGGGGAACACCATATATTTT. Translated: CASSRGTGGNTIYF. Complete variable domain (other parts from reference TRBV19 and TRBJ1-3): DGGITQSPKYLFRKEGQNVTLSCEQNLNHDAMYWYRQDPGQGLRLIYYSQIVNDFQKGDIAEGYSVSREKKESFPLTVTSAQKNPTAFYLCASSRGTGGNTIYFGEGSWLTVV.

V usage is TRBV27 and J usage is TRBJ1-4, with 7 positions matching TRBD1. The germline V gene has CDR1 MNHEY and CDR2 SMNVEV (reference sequence). The CDR3 runs 17 residues. The V and J ends lost 2 bases and 8 bases, in that order; junction bases with no gene match: 14. CDR3 residues: CASSLRGQLLSSEKLFF. The CDR3, as DNA: TGTGCCAGCAGTTTAAGGGGGCAGCTCCTATCGTCCGAAAAACTGTTTTTT. The full variable domain, in which reference TRBV27 and TRBJ1-4 provide the parts outside the CDR3, is EAQVTQNPRYLITVTGKKLTVTCSQNMNHEYMSWYRQDPGLGLRQIYYSMNVEVTDKGDVPEGYKVSRKEKRNFPLILESPSPNQTSLYFCASSLRGQLLSSEKLFFGSGTQLSVL.

This clone was counted a single time. The chain is built from TRBV29-1 and TRBJ1-1; D call uncertain. The V gene lost 4 bases and the J gene lost 2 bases, with 8 bases spanning the gap. CDR1 and CDR2 (germline): SQVTM, ANQGSEA. The CDR3 has 12 amino acids. The DNA for the CDR3 is TGCAGCGTTGTACAGTACAACACTGAAGCTTTCTTT. Translated, it gives CSVVQYNTEAFF.

This clone was seen a single time. This chain uses TRBV7-2 with TRBJ1-3, with unresolved D. V shed 5 bases and J shed 4 bases, with 15 bases lying between them. This CDR3 comprises 15 residues. From germline, CDR1 is SGHTA and CDR2 FQGNSA. CDR3 DNA: TGTGCCAGCAGCCTAGTGAGGGCGCCCGGAAACACCATATATTTT. Translated, it gives CASSLVRAPGNTIYF.

The rearrangement joins TRBV7-9 to TRBJ1-2; a possible D gene is TRBD1 (6 bases). Germline CDR1 reads SEHNR; CDR2 reads FQNEAQ (reference sequence). The CDR3 runs to 15 residues. V lost 4 bases to trimming and J lost 4 bases, with 16 bases between them. CDR3 region: CASSYTGNEGYGYTF. Written as DNA, the CDR3 is TGTGCCAGCAGCTATACAGGGAATGAAGGCTATGGCTACACCTTC. Looking up the rest from reference TRBV7-9 and TRBJ1-2 gives the full variable domain: DTGVSQNPRHKITKRGQNVTFRCDPISEHNRLYWYRQTLGQGPEFLTYFQNEAQLEKSRLLSDRFSAERPKGSFSTLEIQRTEQGDSAMYLCASSYTGNEGYGYTFGSGTRLTVV.

The chain joins TRBV2 to TRBJ2-1, with unresolved D. Germline V gene lookup returns CDR1 SNHLY and CDR2 FYNNEI. The CDR3 has 13 amino acids. V was clipped by 8 bases and J by 11 bases, with 19 bases between them. The CDR3 DNA reads as TGTGCCAGCGGGAAAGAGATCCCGAATAAGCAGTTCTTC. Translating gives CASGKEIPNKQFF. Combining the CDR3 with reference TRBV2 and TRBJ2-1 gives the whole variable domain EPEVTQTPSHQVTQMGQEVILRCVPISNHLYFYWYRQILGQKVEFLVSFYNNEISEKSEIFDDQFSVERPDGSNFTLKIRSTKLEDSAMYFCASGKEIPNKQFFGPGTRLTVL.

The chain is built from TRBV7-9 and TRBJ1-2; 9 nucleotides match TRBD1. Germline assignment: CDR1 SEHNR and CDR2 FQNEAQ (reference sequence). With V trimmed by 5 bases and J by 7 bases, 5 bases remained unmatched. This CDR3 is 13 amino acids long. The CDR3 nucleotides read TGTGCCAGCAGCATAGGGACAGGGTTTGGCTACACCTTC. This gives the protein CASSIGTGFGYTF.

J is TRBJ1-6 and V is TRBV6-5; TRBD1 is a possible D gene (5 bases). V gave up 8 bases and J gave up 10 bases, with 15 bases separating them. In germline, CDR1 is MNHEY, CDR2 SVGAGI. CDR3 length equals 13 residues. Here the CDR3 reads CASRGLRGSPLHF. CDR3 sequence (DNA): TGTGCCAGCCGTGGTTTGAGGGGCTCACCCCTCCACTTT.

The rearrangement links TRBV7-8 to TRBJ2-5; 11 bases are shared with TRBD2. CDR1 SGHVS and CDR2 FQNEAQ come from the germline V gene. The V gene end was trimmed by 1 base and the J gene end by 7 bases; junction bases not matched to a gene: 11. The CDR3 length is 17 residues. DNA of the CDR3: TGTGCCAGCAGCTTAGTGACTAGCGGGATCGGCCGCGGGACCCAGTACTTC. Translation gives CASSLVTSGIGRGTQYF.

The V and J genes are TRBV27 and TRBJ2-7; D might be TRBD1 (7 bases). This CDR3 contains 13 residues. The germline V gene encodes CDR1 MNHEY and CDR2 SMNVEV (reference sequence). The germline V and J ends were trimmed by 4 bases and 6 bases, with 13 bases remaining between them. The CDR3 protein is CASSWRQGGEQYF. For the CDR3, the DNA is TGTGCCAGCAGTTGGCGACAGGGAGGCGAGCAGTACTTC.

The chain is built from TRBV30 and TRBJ2-2; 11 bases map to TRBD2. V trimming: 2 bases; J trimming: 5 bases; junction bases outside the gene matches: 4. CDR1 is GTSNPN, CDR2 SVGIG, per germline (reference sequence). The CDR3 length is 15 residues. CDR3 nucleotides: TGTGCCTGGAGTTTAGCGGGAGGGAGGACCGGGGAGCTGTTTTTT. This translates into CAWSLAGGRTGELFF.

CDR3 DNA: TGCGCCAGCAGCCAAGACGGGGCCGGGGAGCTGTTTTTT. Protein product: CASSQDGAGELFF. The V and J genes are TRBV4-1 and TRBJ2-2, with D possibly matching TRBD2 (5 bases). V was clipped by 0 bases and J by 6 bases, with 5 bases between them. Germline V gene data show CDR1 as MGHRA and CDR2 as YSYEKL. The CDR3 is made up of 13 amino acids.

This clone was counted between two and nine times. CDR3 nucleotide sequence: TGTGCCAGCGGTCAGGGACGCGTCAATCAGCCCCAGCATTTT. Protein product: CASGQGRVNQPQHF. The chain has TRBV2 and TRBJ1-5; possible D gene TRBD1, 5 bases. This CDR3 is 14 amino acids long. Germline CDR1 SNHLY, CDR2 FYNNEI. V was clipped by 8 bases and J by 3 bases, with 14 bases between them.

V and J are TRBV6-1 and TRBJ2-7; TRBD1 matches 8 bases. Germline values: CDR1 MNHNS, CDR2 SASEGT. Trimming removed 6 bases from V and 2 bases from J; junction bases left unmatched: 9. The CDR3 has 15 amino acids. Here the CDR3 reads CASRTTGAGPYEQYF. DNA of the CDR3: TGTGCCAGCAGAACGACAGGGGCCGGCCCCTACGAGCAGTACTTC.

This chain joins TRBV30 and TRBJ1-3, with 11 bases aligning to TRBD1. Losses at the gene ends were 4 bases for V and 4 bases for J; bases not matched to a gene: 6. Germline loops: CDR1 GTSNPN, CDR2 SVGIG (reference sequence). This CDR3 has 15 residues. The CDR3 DNA sequence: TGTGCCTGGAATAGAGGACAGGGGGCCGGAAACACCATATATTTT. This translates into CAWNRGQGAGNTIYF.

The V gene is TRBV15, the J gene TRBJ1-2; D perhaps matches TRBD1 (5 bases). This CDR3 comprises 14 residues. The V end lost 5 bases, the J end lost 8 bases, and 18 bases lay between the germline ends. The V gene's germline CDR1 is LNHNV and CDR2 YYDKDF (reference sequence). The CDR3 loop reads CATSSDRLVKGYTF. The CDR3, as DNA: TGTGCCACCAGCTCTGACAGACTAGTGAAGGGCTACACCTTC. Combining the CDR3 with reference TRBV15 and TRBJ1-2 gives the whole variable domain DAMVIQNPRYQVTQFGKPVTLSCSQTLNHNVMYWYQQKSSQAPKLLFHYYDKDFNNEADTPDNFQSRRPNTSFCFLDIRSPGLGDTAMYLCATSSDRLVKGYTFGSGTRLTVV.

Comments on this clone: Its ends do not fully match the called genes, so a read error is possible. The chain links TRBV11-1 to TRBJ2-1; TRBD2 aligns across 11 bases. Germline V lookup: CDR1 SGHAT, CDR2 FQDESV (reference sequence). The CDR3 has 14 residues. DNA of the CDR3: TGTGCCAGCAGTTTAGCGGGGGGGAACAATGAGCAGTTCTTC. Amino acid sequence: CASSLAGGNNEQFF.

The V gene is TRBV18, the J gene TRBJ1-3; D is unclear. Per the germline V gene, CDR1 is KGHSH and CDR2 is LQKENI. This CDR3 has 16 amino acids. Trimming removed 3 bases at V and 2 bases at J, with 14 bases between. The CDR3 DNA is TGTGCCAGCTCACCTCTATCAGCGACCACTGGAAACACCATATATTTT. This gives the protein CASSPLSATTGNTIYF.

V and J are TRBV7-3 and TRBJ2-2, with unresolved D. The length of the CDR3 is 12 residues. The V gene lost 2 bases and the J gene lost 7 bases, with 5 bases spanning the gap. Germline loops: CDR1 SGHTA, CDR2 FQGTGA. The CDR3 DNA reads as TGTGCCAGCAGCTTAGGGCTCGGGGAGCTGTTTTTT. This sequence encodes CASSLGLGELFF.

V is TRBV27 and J is TRBJ2-2; D is unclear. In germline, CDR1 is MNHEY, CDR2 SMNVEV (reference sequence). This CDR3 region has 12 residues. V lost 3 bases to trimming and J lost 8 bases, with 7 bases between them. In DNA, the CDR3 is TGTGCCAGCAGTTTCAAGTTGGGGGAGCTGTTTTTT. Amino acids: CASSFKLGELFF.

This clone was detected once. V usage is TRBV29-1 and J usage is TRBJ1-2; the D is unclear. The V gene's germline CDR1 is SQVTM and CDR2 ANQGSEA. The length of the CDR3 is 13 residues. Trimming cost V 4 bases and J 4 bases, with 13 bases left between them. The CDR3 sequence: CSVALRWSYGYTF. For the CDR3, the DNA is TGCAGCGTTGCCCTCAGGTGGAGCTATGGCTACACCTTC.

To note about this clone: This CDR3 is also generated by other DNA sequences in the sample. The chain is built from TRBV10-3 and TRBJ1-2; a weak D match, TRBD1 (6 bases). The CDR3 has 14 residues. The V gene lost 4 bases and the J gene lost 5 bases, with 14 bases spanning the gap. The germline gives CDR1 ENHRY, CDR2 SYGVKD. CDR3 in DNA: TGTGCCATCAGTGTGGGGGGGCAAGGGTATGGCTACACCTTC. Translated: CAISVGGQGYGYTF.

This clone was picked up one time. This chain uses TRBV9 with TRBJ2-1, with TRBD1 matching over 8 bases. J gave up 2 bases and V 2 bases, and 3 bases lay outside the gene matches. Germline V gene sequence: CDR1 SGDLS, CDR2 YYNGEE. This CDR3 is 15 amino acids long. The CDR3 is CASSVEDRAYNEQFF. In DNA form, the CDR3 reads TGTGCCAGCAGCGTTGAGGACAGGGCCTACAATGAGCAGTTCTTC. Full variable domain (outside the CDR3, taken from reference TRBV9 and TRBJ2-1): DSGVTQTPKHLITATGQRVTLRCSPRSGDLSVYWYQQSLDQGLQFLIQYYNGEERAKGNILERFSAQQFPDLHSELNLSSLELGDSALYFCASSVEDRAYNEQFFGPGTRLTVL.

The chain carries TRBV6-5 and TRBJ2-1, with 8 bases lining up with TRBD1. The germline CDR1 and CDR2 sequences are MNHEY and SVGAGI. The CDR3 loop spans 16 amino acids. With V trimmed by 2 bases and J by 6 bases, 9 bases remained unmatched. As DNA, the CDR3 is TGTGCCAGCAGTTACGCCTACAGGGGGACGGGCAATGAGCAGTTCTTC. Its translation: CASSYAYRGTGNEQFF.